Sequencing of this T cell receptor beta chain was carried out in a study of blood T cells in healthy people across ages (dated by TCRdb to the mid-2010s). Study-level background: In model experiments, template switching captured about one uniquely barcoded TCR beta cDNA molecule for every two T cells. To avoid experimental bias, donors of different ages were distributed randomly across sequencing lanes. Age-related changes in TCR beta repertoire diversity were measured in the study by deep sequencing normalized with unique cDNA molecular identifiers. For two donors (one aged 18 to 29 and one aged 80 or older), the study analyzed two additional independent replicas of 1 million unique cDNA reads from the same blood draw. Donors were grouped into four age groups: young (average roughly 17 years), middle-aged (over 35), aged (62) and long-lived (approximately 78).

This clonotype was recorded a few times. Its antigen remains unidentified. The sample holds no much larger clone one base away, and base qualities are not on file. The junction shows trimming of 6 bases on V and 0 bases on J, plus 11 bases between the germline ends. Based on the germline V gene, the CDR1 and CDR2 sequences are MDHEN and SYDVKM. The CDR3 measures 14 amino acids from cysteine to phenylalanine. Only the CDR3 DNA is retained, 42 bases long and in frame from the first base. Library generation was performed with 5' RACE. Sequencing relied on an Illumina HiSeq 2500. A second PCR of about 6 to 12 cycles was run with a J-beta primer mix and a sample-barcoded 5' primer. Each TCR beta cDNA molecule received a unique molecular identifier from a template-switch 5' adaptor carrying 12 random nucleotides. At least 2.5 million CDR3-containing paired-end reads were obtained from each sample. The Mint cDNA synthesis kit, primed by a TRBC-specific oligonucleotide, was used to synthesize first-strand cDNA from all RNA. All cDNA was treated with uracil-DNA glycosylase and then went through a first 18-cycle PCR with the universal primers M1SS and BC2_uni_R. In the source study's methods: Each sample was normalized by randomly selecting 1 million high-quality reads, each carrying a distinct molecular identifier. Instead of being binned into consensus sequences, reads that shared molecular identifiers were thrown out. CDR3 identification, clonotype clustering and error correction used MiTCR with a Q25 quality threshold and the strictest error-elimination algorithm. A nonparametric unseen species model with Euler transformation was used to estimate lower-bound total TCR beta diversity. Using fastp at Q25 and MiXCR, TCRdb reprocessed the public reads and kept productive beta chains. Each CDR3 protein gets just one entry, which takes the most common genes and DNA from the rows behind it. V and J calls and clone size were set by TCRdb, not the authors. The table for this sample lists approximately 1,100,000 distinct CDR3 sequences; 45% of them were counted only once. 18% of the sample comes from the top ten.

Donors were 39 systemically healthy Caucasian individuals from Russia aged roughly 6 to 95 years. Approximately 9.3 milliliters of peripheral blood were collected from each donor into EDTA-treated Vacutainer tubes. Ficoll-Paque density-gradient centrifugation was used to isolate PBMCs, with at least 6.5 million per sample. Total RNA was extracted from PBMCs with Trizol reagent, with at least 5.5 micrograms obtained per sample. The percentages of naive CD45RAhigh/CD27high T cells were determined by flow cytometry on a PBMC aliquot from every donor. The paper's findings and limits, for the study overall: Because the CMV infection status of the donors was unknown, age-related changes in expanded clonotypes may potentially have been confounded. Estimates of total diversity based on one million sequenced T cells were considered lower bounds and underestimates. There was a strong correlation between observed TCR beta diversity and the percentage of naive T cells measured by flow cytometry. Bulk unsorted PBMC profiling prevented conclusive comparison of naive and antigen-experienced compartments. Compared with the aged group, the long-lived group had more naive CD4+ T cells, fewer expanded clones and increased TCR diversity, suggesting age selection. Observed TCR beta diversity per million T cells fell roughly linearly with age, and a significant reduction was already apparent by age roughly 40.

The V and J segments used are TRBV28 and TRBJ2-5, with a tentative D gene TRBD2 over 5 matching bases. This TCR derives from a woman aged 55-69 years in good health. The sample consisted of blood. The DNA reads TGTGCCAGCAGGCTCGGCGGGTACCAAGAGACCCAGTACTTC. The encoded protein is CASRLGGYQETQYF.